These 29 T cell receptor beta chains were sequenced from one sample in a study of regulatory T cells in long-lasting Graves disease (dated by TCRdb to the early 2020s). In the paper's terms, the time point label means: persistent/refractory GD, antithyroid drugs over 5 years with positive TRAb. RNA was extracted from PBMCs in TRIzol for both TCR sequencing and RNA sequencing. Library method: multiplex PCR. The data were produced on an Illumina HiSeq 4000. CDR3 regions were amplified by Arm-PCR with iRepertoire HTBI primers to construct TCR beta libraries. The public sequencing data were trimmed at Q25 with fastp and processed into clonotypes with MiXCR by TCRdb, which kept only in-frame beta chains. Each entry is one CDR3 protein sequence, shown with its most common DNA and genes. The table for this sample lists hundreds of thousands of distinct CDR3 sequences; around 21% of them were counted only once. Clones ranked in the top ten supply 7.8% of the sample.

Specimen: peripheral blood mononuclear cells (PBMCs), collected when the disease was refractory, from a patient treated with antithyroid drugs. The receptors were sampled from a female donor with Graves disease.

This clonotype was seen only a few times. This chain connects TRBV4-1 to TRBJ1-1; tentative D call: TRBD1 (5 bases). Germline CDR1 and CDR2: MGHRA and YSYEKL. Trimming removed 2 bases from V and 3 bases from J, with 10 bases in between. This CDR3 spans 14 amino acids. In DNA, the CDR3 is TGCGCCAGCAGCCAAAGAGACAGCCACACTGAAGCTTTCTTT. Protein product: CASSQRDSHTEAFF.

This clonotype showed up just a few times. The rearrangement uses TRBV9 and TRBJ2-7; the match to TRBD1 covers 11 bases. The CDR3 is 16 amino acids. Per the germline V gene, CDR1 is SGDLS and CDR2 is YYNGEE. V lost 3 bases, J lost 3 bases, and 8 bases stayed unmatched. The CDR3 sequence: CASSEGQGVRSYEQYF. CDR3 in DNA: TGTGCCAGCAGCGAGGGACAGGGGGTAAGAAGCTACGAGCAGTACTTC.

This clonotype was picked up a small number of times. A read error may explain this, as a much larger clone is one base away. The chain joins TRBV28 to TRBJ2-7, with D possibly being TRBD1 (6 bases). Germline loops: CDR1 MDHEN, CDR2 SYDVKM. This CDR3 is built from 13 residues. The chain's CDR3 is CAIQGMLSCEQYF. The DNA for the CDR3 is TGTGCCATACAGGGAATGCTCTCCTGCGAGCAGTACTTC. Filled out from reference TRBV28 and TRBJ2-7, the complete variable domain reads DVKVTQSSRYLVKRTGEKVFLECVQDMDHENMFWYRQDPGLGLRLIYFSYDVKMKEKGDIPEGYSVSREKKERFSLILESASTNQTSMYLCAIQGMLSCEQYFGPGTRLTVT.

The V and J genes are TRBV25-1 and TRBJ2-5; a possible D gene is TRBD2 (6 bases). V was pared by 1 base and J by 5 bases, with 14 bases between. Looked up from germline, CDR1 is MGHDK and CDR2 is SYGVNS. CDR3 length: 15 residues. CDR3 coding DNA: TGTGCCAGCAGTGAATTTAACGGGAGATATGAGACCCAGTACTTC. This translates into CASSEFNGRYETQYF.

This clonotype was observed many times. This chain links TRBV27 with TRBJ2-5; no clear D. The CDR3 totals 13 residues. From germline, CDR1 is MNHEY and CDR2 SMNVEV (reference sequence). V lost 3 bases and J lost 2, with 7 bases in between. CDR3 sequence reads: CASSLGNQETQYF. CDR3 bases: TGTGCCAGCAGTTTGGGGAATCAAGAGACCCAGTACTTC.

The V call is TRBV7-8, the J call TRBJ2-1; TRBD1 aligns across 9 bases. The ends lost 6 bases at V and 3 bases at J; junction bases unmatched: 6. CDR1 is SGHVS and CDR2 is FQNEAQ in the germline V gene. The CDR3 has 15 amino acids. DNA of the CDR3: TGTGCCAGCAGGGGGACAGGGATGGGCTACAATGAGCAGTTCTTC. It translates to CASRGTGMGYNEQFF.

The CDR3 loop is CSARAGLTNQPQHF. In DNA, the CDR3 is TGCAGTGCTAGGGCAGGGCTGACAAATCAGCCCCAGCATTTT. This chain connects TRBV20-1 to TRBJ1-5, with D possibly TRBD1 on 5 matching bases. Germline V gene lookup returns CDR1 DFQATT and CDR2 SNEGSKA (reference sequence). This CDR3 has 14 amino acids. Deletions cut 3 bases from V and 4 bases from J, with 13 bases between.

This clonotype was recorded many times. The CDR3 coding sequence is TGTGCCAGCAGGAGGTCAGGGGCTGATTCACCCCTCCACTTT. Translation: CASRRSGADSPLHF. This sequence joins TRBV6-4 and TRBJ1-6; D possibly corresponds to TRBD1 (6 bases). V lost 6 bases, J lost 8 bases, and 14 bases lay in between. The CDR3 sequence is 14 residues long. Germline V gene lookup returns CDR1 MRHNA and CDR2 SNTAGT.

This clonotype has at least ten counts. This chain links TRBV12-3 or TRBV12-4 with TRBJ1-4; D uncertain. The CDR3 extends over 12 amino acids. V shed 6 bases and J shed 5 bases, with 7 bases lying between them. Here the CDR3 reads CASSSGNEKLFF. CDR3 bases: TGTGCCAGCAGCTCCGGGAATGAAAAACTGTTTTTT.

This clonotype came up a few times. CDR3 sequence reads: CASIGTGTLYEQYF. The DNA for the CDR3 is TGTGCCAGCATAGGAACCGGGACGCTCTACGAGCAGTACTTC. The chain recombines TRBV6-1 with TRBJ2-7; D tentatively reads TRBD1 or TRBD2 (5 bases each). There are 14 residues in the CDR3. CDR1 and CDR2 (germline): MNHNS, SASEGT. V was pared by 7 bases and J by 3 bases, with 16 bases between.

This clonotype came up a few times. The rearrangement links TRBV7-2 to TRBJ1-5; the D is unclear. CDR1 SGHTA and CDR2 FQGNSA come from the germline V gene. The CDR3 is 12 residues long. V lost 0 bases and J 9 bases, leaving 6 bases between the germline ends. CDR3 DNA: TGTGCCAGCAGCTTAGCGGTGGGGCCCCAGCATTTT. This sequence encodes CASSLAVGPQHF.

This clonotype was observed at least ten times. This rearrangement joins TRBV6-5 to TRBJ1-1; tentative D call: TRBD1 (5 bases). The V gene lost 2 bases and the J gene lost 1 base, with 11 bases spanning the gap. The germline CDR1 and CDR2 sequences are MNHEY and SVGAGI. The CDR3 is 15 residues long. CDR3 sequence: CASSYLRGTNTEAFF. Here the CDR3 DNA reads TGTGCCAGCAGTTACCTCCGGGGGACGAACACTGAAGCTTTCTTT.

The chain combines TRBV27 with TRBJ2-3; D gene uncertain. Trimming shortened V by 8 bases and J by 8 bases, and 14 bases separated the two germline ends. This CDR3 has 12 amino acids. Germline lookup yields CDR1 MNHEY and CDR2 SMNVEV (reference sequence). CDR3 nucleotides: TGTGCCAGCCGCTCCCGTGCGAGTACGCAGTATTTT. This codes for CASRSRASTQYF.

This clonotype was seen at least ten times. The chain couples TRBV28 to TRBJ2-7; D perhaps matches TRBD1 (5 bases). The V gene's germline CDR1 is MDHEN and CDR2 SYDVKM. This CDR3 comprises 14 residues. Trimming removed 7 bases from V and 0 bases from J, with 13 bases in between. CDR3: CASTSDRFSYEQYF. Written as DNA, the CDR3 is TGTGCCAGCACCTCCGACAGATTCTCCTACGAGCAGTACTTC.

This clonotype appeared many times. This chain uses TRBV7-3 with TRBJ1-1; no reliable D call. V lost 2 bases to trimming and J lost 3 bases, with 7 bases between them. This CDR3 region has 13 residues. Per the germline V gene, CDR1 is SGHTA and CDR2 is FQGTGA. CDR3: CASSLLKHTEAFF. The DNA for the CDR3 is TGTGCCAGCAGCTTACTTAAGCACACTGAAGCTTTCTTT.

The chain couples TRBV6-1 to TRBJ1-5; D is uncertain. The CDR3 length is 16 residues. Germline V lookup: CDR1 MNHNS, CDR2 SASEGT. Trimming cost V 2 bases and J 0 bases, with 11 bases left between them. The CDR3 coding sequence is TGTGCCAGCAGTGAATGGGCTCCGGATAGCAATCAGCCCCAGCATTTT. Translation: CASSEWAPDSNQPQHF.

This clonotype has a count of ten or more. This chain connects TRBV7-2 to TRBJ1-2; D is unresolved. Germline CDR1 is SGHTA and CDR2 is FQGNSA. This CDR3 is built from 14 residues. V was trimmed by 8 bases and J by 7 bases, leaving 20 bases between them. The CDR3 DNA reads TGTGCCAGCGCCGACAAAACGAGAGTAGGTGGCTACACCTTC. This gives the protein CASADKTRVGGYTF.

V usage is TRBV20-1 and J usage is TRBJ1-5; D remains unclear. Trimming pared 0 bases from V and 6 bases from J, leaving 9 bases between. CDR3 length: 13 residues. Germline loops: CDR1 DFQATT, CDR2 SNEGSKA (reference sequence). Written as DNA, the CDR3 is TGCAGTGCTAGAGATCTGGAGACTCAGCCCCAGCATTTT. Its protein product is CSARDLETQPQHF.

This chain connects TRBV24-1 to TRBJ1-3; D perhaps matches TRBD1 (5 bases). Deletions cut 0 bases from V and 3 bases from J, with 5 bases between. Germline loops: CDR1 KGHDR, CDR2 SFDVKD. The length of the CDR3 is 14 residues. CDR3 sequence reads: CATSDLDSGNTIYF. The CDR3 nucleotides read TGTGCCACCAGTGATTTGGACAGTGGAAACACCATATATTTT.

V gene TRBV5-1 combines with J gene TRBJ2-3, with a tentative D call TRBD2 (5 bases). The length of the CDR3 is 14 residues. Looked up from germline, CDR1 is SGHRS and CDR2 is YFSETQ. V dropped 4 bases and J dropped 6 bases, with 15 bases sitting between them. The CDR3 region has the DNA TGCGCCAGCAGCCCGGACTCCGGGCGGGATACGCAGTATTTT. This encodes CASSPDSGRDTQYF.

This clonotype was seen repeatedly, ten times or more. The chain couples TRBV6-5 to TRBJ2-7; the D is unclear. Per germline, CDR1 MNHEY and CDR2 SVGAGI. The CDR3 totals 11 residues. V lost 2 bases and J lost 6, with 5 bases in between. DNA of the CDR3: TGTGCCAGCAGTTACCCCCGCGAGCAGTACTTC. Translation gives CASSYPREQYF.

Concerning this clonotype itself: It may be a read error: a sequence one base away is much more abundant. The V and J genes are TRBV29-1 and TRBJ1-4, with D possibly matching TRBD1 (5 bases). CDR1 is SQVTM, CDR2 ANQGSEA, per germline. The V end was cut by 7 bases, the J end by 4 bases, with 13 bases between. The length of the CDR3 is 13 residues. CDR3 in DNA: TGCAGCGCCAACAGTGGGGGTAATGAAAAACTGTTTTTT. It encodes CSANSGGNEKLFF.

This chain links TRBV7-9 with TRBJ2-5, with TRBD2 matching 11 bases. Germline CDR1 reads SEHNR; CDR2 reads FQNEAQ (reference sequence). The trim removed 7 bases at V and 5 bases at J, leaving 12 bases unmatched. CDR3 size: 16 residues. CDR3: CASTLTSGRSSETQYF. As DNA, the CDR3 is TGTGCCAGCACCCTAACTAGCGGGAGAAGCTCGGAGACCCAGTACTTC.

The rearrangement links TRBV10-3 to TRBJ2-2, with D possibly being TRBD1 (6 bases). The V gene's germline CDR1 is ENHRY and CDR2 SYGVKD. This CDR3 region has 14 residues. Trimming removed 10 bases at V and 3 bases at J, with 15 bases between. The DNA for the CDR3 is TGTGCCAGTCACAGTCACAGGGACACCGGGGAGCTGTTTTTT. It is translated as CASHSHRDTGELFF.

J is TRBJ2-7 and V is TRBV7-9; possible D gene TRBD1, 6 bases. The CDR3 contains 14 residues. Between the trimmed V and J ends, which lost 3 bases and 3 bases, there was a span of 12 bases. Germline CDR1 reads SEHNR; CDR2 reads FQNEAQ (reference sequence). The DNA for the CDR3 is TGTGCCAGCAGCTTCGCAGGGGCCGACTACGAGCAGTACTTC. It is translated as CASSFAGADYEQYF.

This clonotype was recorded many times. This chain uses TRBV6-2 or TRBV6-3 with TRBJ1-5, with a weak D call TRBD1 (5 bases). CDR3 length equals 14 residues. Germline-derived CDR1 and CDR2 are MNHEY and SVGEGT. V lost 0 bases, J lost 4 bases, and 7 bases lay in between. For the CDR3, the DNA is TGTGCCAGCAGTTACTCGGCAGGGAATCAGCCCCAGCATTTT. Its translation is CASSYSAGNQPQHF.

This chain joins TRBV6-1 and TRBJ2-1, with 14 bases matching TRBD2. Trimming removed 3 bases from V and 8 bases from J; junction bases left unmatched: 6. Germline CDR1 reads MNHNS; CDR2 reads SASEGT. The CDR3 is made up of 16 amino acids. This CDR3 is CASSDQTSGRADEQFF. DNA for the CDR3: TGTGCCAGCAGTGACCAGACTAGCGGGAGGGCCGATGAGCAGTTCTTC.

This clonotype was seen repeatedly, ten times or more. The chain recombines TRBV30 with TRBJ1-1; 11 bases are shared with TRBD1. Trimming removed 5 bases from V and 4 bases from J; junction bases left unmatched: 6. The CDR3 extends over 14 amino acids. Germline CDR1 reads GTSNPN; CDR2 reads SVGIG (reference sequence). CDR3 amino acids: CAWVPGTGGTEAFF. The CDR3 DNA reads as TGTGCCTGGGTCCCCGGGACAGGGGGCACTGAAGCTTTCTTT.

The chain joins TRBV19 to TRBJ2-5; no reliable D call. V was shortened by 2 bases and J by 5 bases, with 9 bases between the two germline ends. Looked up from germline, CDR1 is LNHDA and CDR2 is SQIVND (reference sequence). The CDR3 has 13 residues. The CDR3 is CASSITWRETQYF. The CDR3 nucleotides read TGTGCCAGTAGTATAACGTGGCGGGAGACCCAGTACTTC.